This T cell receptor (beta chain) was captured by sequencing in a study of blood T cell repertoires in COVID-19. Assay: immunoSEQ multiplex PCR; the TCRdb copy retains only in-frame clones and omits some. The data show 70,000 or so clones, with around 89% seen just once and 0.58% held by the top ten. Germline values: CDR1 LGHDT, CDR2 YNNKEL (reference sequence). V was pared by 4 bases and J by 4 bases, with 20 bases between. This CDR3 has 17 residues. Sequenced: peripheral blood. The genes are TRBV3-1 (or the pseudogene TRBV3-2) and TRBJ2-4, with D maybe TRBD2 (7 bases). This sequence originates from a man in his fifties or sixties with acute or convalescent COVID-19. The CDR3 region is CASSPWGGRAHKNIQYF. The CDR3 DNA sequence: TGTGCCAGCAGCCCTTGGGGGGGGCGCGCCCATAAAAACATTCAGTACTTC.